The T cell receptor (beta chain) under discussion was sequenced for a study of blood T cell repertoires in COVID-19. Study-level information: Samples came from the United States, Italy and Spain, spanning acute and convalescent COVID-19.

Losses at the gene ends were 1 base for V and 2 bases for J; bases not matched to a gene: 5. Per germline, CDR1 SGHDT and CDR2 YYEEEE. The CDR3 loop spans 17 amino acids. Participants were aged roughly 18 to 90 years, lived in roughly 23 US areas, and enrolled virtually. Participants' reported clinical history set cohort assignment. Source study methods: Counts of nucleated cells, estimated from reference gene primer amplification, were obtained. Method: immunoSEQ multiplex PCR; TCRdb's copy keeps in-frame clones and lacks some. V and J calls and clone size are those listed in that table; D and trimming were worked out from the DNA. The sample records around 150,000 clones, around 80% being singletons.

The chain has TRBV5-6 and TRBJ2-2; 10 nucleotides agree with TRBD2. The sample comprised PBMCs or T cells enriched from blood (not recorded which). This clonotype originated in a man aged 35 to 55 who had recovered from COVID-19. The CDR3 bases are TGTGCCAGCAGCTTGTTCCTAGCGGGGGCTAACACCGGGGAGCTGTTTTTT. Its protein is CASSLFLAGANTGELFF.